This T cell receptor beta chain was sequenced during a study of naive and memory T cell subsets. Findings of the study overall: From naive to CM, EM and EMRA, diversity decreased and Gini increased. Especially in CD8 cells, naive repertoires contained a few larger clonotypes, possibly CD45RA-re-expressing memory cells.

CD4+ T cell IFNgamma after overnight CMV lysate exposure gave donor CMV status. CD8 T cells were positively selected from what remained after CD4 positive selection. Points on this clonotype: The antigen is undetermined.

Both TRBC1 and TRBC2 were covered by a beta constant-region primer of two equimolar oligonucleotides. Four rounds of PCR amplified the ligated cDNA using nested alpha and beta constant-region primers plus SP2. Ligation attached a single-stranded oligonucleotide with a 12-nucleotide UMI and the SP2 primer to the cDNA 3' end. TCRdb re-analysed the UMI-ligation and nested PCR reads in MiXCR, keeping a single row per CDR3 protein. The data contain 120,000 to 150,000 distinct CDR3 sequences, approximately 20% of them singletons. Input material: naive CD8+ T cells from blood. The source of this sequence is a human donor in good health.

The CDR3 reads CASSLLGRAWYF. The CDR3 DNA is TGTGCCAGCAGTTTATTGGGCAGGGCCTGGTACTTC. The chain couples TRBV28 to TRBJ2-7, with D perhaps TRBD1 (5 bases). In germline, CDR1 is MDHEN, CDR2 SYDVKM. Trimming took off 1 base at V and 12 bases at J, with 13 bases between the two ends. The CDR3 spans 12 residues.